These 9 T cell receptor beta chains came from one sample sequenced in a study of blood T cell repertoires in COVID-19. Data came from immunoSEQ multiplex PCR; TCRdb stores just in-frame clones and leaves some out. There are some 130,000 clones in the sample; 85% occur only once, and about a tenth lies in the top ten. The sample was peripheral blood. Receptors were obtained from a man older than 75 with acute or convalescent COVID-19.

Here the CDR3 DNA reads TGCGCCAGCAGCCTCCGGGATTCATGGACTAATGAAAAACTGTTTTTT. Its translation: CASSLRDSWTNEKLFF. This chain uses TRBV4-1 with TRBJ1-4; D call uncertain. CDR1 MGHRA and CDR2 YSYEKL come from the germline V gene. Between the trimmed V and J ends, which lost 4 bases and 2 bases, there was a span of 14 bases. The CDR3 is 16 residues long.

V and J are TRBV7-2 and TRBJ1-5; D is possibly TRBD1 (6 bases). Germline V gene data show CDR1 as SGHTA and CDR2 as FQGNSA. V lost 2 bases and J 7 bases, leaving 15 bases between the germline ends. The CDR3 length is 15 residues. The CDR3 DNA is TGTGCCAGCAGCTTAACGGAACAGGGAAGACAGCCCCAGCATTTT. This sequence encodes CASSLTEQGRQPQHF. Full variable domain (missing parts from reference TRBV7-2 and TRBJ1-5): GAGVSQSPSNKVTEKGKDVELRCDPISGHTALYWYRQSLGQGLEFLIYFQGNSAPDKSGLPSDRFSAERTGGSVSTLTIQRTQQEDSAVYLCASSLTEQGRQPQHFGDGTRLSIL.

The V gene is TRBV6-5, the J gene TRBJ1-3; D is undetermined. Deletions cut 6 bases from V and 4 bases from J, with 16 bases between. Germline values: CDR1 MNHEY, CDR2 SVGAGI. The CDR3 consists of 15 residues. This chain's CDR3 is CASSPRMPEGNTIYF. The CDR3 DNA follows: TGTGCCAGCAGCCCAAGAATGCCGGAGGGAAACACCATATATTTT.

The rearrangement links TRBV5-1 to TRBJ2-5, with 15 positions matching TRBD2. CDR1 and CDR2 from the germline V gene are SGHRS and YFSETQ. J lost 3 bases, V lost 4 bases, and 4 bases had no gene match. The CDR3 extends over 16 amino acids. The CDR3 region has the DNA TGCGCCAGCAGCCACAGGACTAGCGGGGGGGAAGAGACCCAGTACTTC. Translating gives CASSHRTSGGEETQYF.

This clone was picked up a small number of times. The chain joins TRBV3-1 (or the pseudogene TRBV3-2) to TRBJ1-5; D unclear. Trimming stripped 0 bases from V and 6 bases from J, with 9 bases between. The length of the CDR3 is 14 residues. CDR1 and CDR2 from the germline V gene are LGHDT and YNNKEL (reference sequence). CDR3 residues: CASSQDAAGQPQHF. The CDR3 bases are TGTGCCAGCAGCCAAGACGCGGCGGGTCAGCCCCAGCATTTT.

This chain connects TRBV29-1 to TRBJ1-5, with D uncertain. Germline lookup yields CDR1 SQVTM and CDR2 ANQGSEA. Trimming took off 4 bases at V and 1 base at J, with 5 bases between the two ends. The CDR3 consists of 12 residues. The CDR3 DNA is TGCAGCGTTGGAGGCAGCAATCAGCCCCAGCATTTT. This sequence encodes CSVGGSNQPQHF.

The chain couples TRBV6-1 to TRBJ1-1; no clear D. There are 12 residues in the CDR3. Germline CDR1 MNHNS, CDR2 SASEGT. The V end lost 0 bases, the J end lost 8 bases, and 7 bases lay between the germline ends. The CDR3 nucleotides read TGTGCCAGCAGTGAAGCCAGGTTCGAAGCTTTCTTT. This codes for CASSEARFEAFF.

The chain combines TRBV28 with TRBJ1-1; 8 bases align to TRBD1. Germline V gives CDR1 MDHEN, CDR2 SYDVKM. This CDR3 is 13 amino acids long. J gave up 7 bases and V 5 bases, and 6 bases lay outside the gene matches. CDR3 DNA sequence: TGTGCCAGCAGTCGGACAGGGATTCATGAAGCTTTCTTT. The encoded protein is CASSRTGIHEAFF.

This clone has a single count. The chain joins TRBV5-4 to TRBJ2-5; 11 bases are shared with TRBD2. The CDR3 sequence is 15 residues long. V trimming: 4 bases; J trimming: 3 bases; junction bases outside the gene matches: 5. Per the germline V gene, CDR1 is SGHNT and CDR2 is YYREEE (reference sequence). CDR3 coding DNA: TGTGCCAGCAGCGGATCGACTAGCGGGAAAGAGACCCAGTACTTC. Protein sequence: CASSGSTSGKETQYF.